Below, 29 T cell receptor beta chains from the same sample are listed, as sequenced in a study of blood T cell repertoires in COVID-19 (dated by TCRdb to 2019 to 2021). Library preparation employed the immunoSEQ multiplex PCR assay. This immuneACCESS table, as held by TCRdb, lists in-frame sequences with V and J called but not all clones. Of the missing ones, under half trace to an unresolved V gene in checked studies; the others have no known cause. This sample has 150,000 to 200,000 clones in its table, and roughly four fifths of those were observed once. The top ten constitute 11% of the sample. Sequencing was carried out using peripheral blood. The receptors were gathered from a man between 60 and 75 years old with active or convalescent COVID-19.

The J gene is TRBJ1-2, the V gene TRBV2, with 8 bases identical to TRBD1. Unmatched junction bases numbered 4, after V lost 5 bases and J lost 2 bases. CDR1 and CDR2 (germline): SNHLY, FYNNEI. This CDR3 comprises 14 residues. In DNA, the CDR3 is TGTGCCAGCAGTCCAGGACAGGGCAACTATGGCTACACCTTC. Protein sequence: CASSPGQGNYGYTF.

The V gene is TRBV28, the J gene TRBJ2-7; 7 positions agree with TRBD2. The CDR3 is made up of 12 amino acids. The V gene's germline CDR1 is MDHEN and CDR2 SYDVKM. The V segment lost 6 bases and the J segment 7 bases; nucleotides outside the gene matches: 6. In nucleotides, the CDR3 is TGTGCCAGCAGGGCGGGGGACGGGGAGCAGTACTTC. Its protein product is CASRAGDGEQYF.

For the CDR3, the DNA is TGTGCCAGCAGCTTTCGACTAGCGGGAGTACCCGGCGAGCAGTACTTC. The encoded protein is CASSFRLAGVPGEQYF. The chain carries TRBV5-4 and TRBJ2-7; TRBD2 matches 12 bases. This CDR3 spans 16 amino acids. The J segment lost 6 bases and the V segment lost 2 bases, leaving 9 bases of the junction unmatched. CDR1 and CDR2 from the germline V gene are SGHNT and YYREEE (reference sequence).

This clone was detected once. This sequence joins TRBV15 and TRBJ2-1, with 11 bases matching TRBD2. Looked up from germline, CDR1 is LNHNV and CDR2 is YYDKDF (reference sequence). This CDR3 comprises 19 residues. The J segment lost 5 bases and the V segment lost 1 base, leaving 13 bases of the junction unmatched. CDR3 sequence (DNA): TGTGCCACCAGCAGAGCCTTAGGACTAGCGGGCAGAGGGAACAATGAGCAGTTCTTC. Protein sequence: CATSRALGLAGRGNNEQFF.

V usage is TRBV19 and J usage is TRBJ1-1; D not resolved. The CDR3 is made up of 15 amino acids. The germline gives CDR1 LNHDA, CDR2 SQIVND (reference sequence). Between the trimmed V and J ends, which lost 5 bases and 4 bases, there was a span of 17 bases. The CDR3 loop is CASSGRTPGSTEAFF. CDR3 DNA sequence: TGTGCCAGTAGTGGCCGGACCCCCGGGAGCACTGAAGCTTTCTTT.

J is TRBJ1-2 and V is TRBV5-6; 7 nucleotides match TRBD1. With V trimmed by 3 bases and J by 3 bases, 5 bases remained unmatched. CDR1 is SGHDT, CDR2 YYEEEE, per germline. This CDR3 is 14 amino acids long. The DNA for the CDR3 is TGTGCCAGCAGCTACCCAGGACAGGACTATGGCTACACCTTC. This encodes CASSYPGQDYGYTF.

The CDR3 is CSVVAGGNEQFF. The CDR3 DNA sequence: TGCAGCGTTGTGGCAGGGGGTAATGAGCAGTTCTTC. V is TRBV29-1 and J is TRBJ2-1; TRBD1 aligns across 7 bases. This CDR3 is 12 amino acids long. V lost 4 bases to trimming and J lost 7 bases; unmatched junction nucleotides: 4. The germline CDR1 and CDR2 sequences are SQVTM and ANQGSEA.

The V call is TRBV12-3 or TRBV12-4, the J call TRBJ1-2; 9 positions agree with TRBD1. CDR3 length: 13 residues. Losses at the gene ends were 5 bases for V and 5 bases for J; bases not matched to a gene: 3. Here the CDR3 reads CASSRQGVYGYTF. The CDR3 DNA reads as TGTGCCAGCAGTAGACAGGGGGTTTATGGCTACACCTTC.

The chain links TRBV3-1 (or the pseudogene TRBV3-2) to TRBJ2-5, with 11 positions matching TRBD2. Germline V lookup: CDR1 LGHDT, CDR2 YNNKEL (reference sequence). The trim removed 0 bases at V and 4 bases at J, leaving 7 bases unmatched. This CDR3 contains 17 residues. The CDR3 spells CASSQDTSGSFRETQYF. The CDR3 DNA is TGTGCCAGCAGCCAAGATACTAGCGGGAGTTTTAGAGAGACCCAGTACTTC.

The J gene is TRBJ1-1, the V gene TRBV2; D remains ambiguous. Germline CDR1 SNHLY, CDR2 FYNNEI. V was trimmed by 1 base and J by 11 bases, leaving 11 bases between them. The length of the CDR3 is 12 residues. The CDR3 DNA is TGTGCCAGCAGTGAAGTGGTGAGGCGGGCTTTCTTT. Its protein is CASSEVVRRAFF.

This chain uses TRBV6-5 with TRBJ1-4; D unresolved. CDR1 is MNHEY and CDR2 is SVGAGI in the germline V gene. This CDR3 region has 13 residues. Trimming removed 6 bases at V and 6 bases at J, with 11 bases between. The CDR3 bases are TGTGCCAGCAGCCCCAGGTGGGATGAAAAACTGTTTTTT. This sequence encodes CASSPRWDEKLFF.

The chain uses TRBV11-2 and TRBJ1-1; D uncertain. The CDR3 is 13 amino acids. From germline, CDR1 is SGHAT and CDR2 FQNNGV. Trimming shortened V by 8 bases and J by 1 base, and 11 bases separated the two germline ends. CDR3 sequence reads: CASAAAENTEAFF. The CDR3 DNA sequence: TGTGCCAGCGCCGCGGCTGAGAACACTGAAGCTTTCTTT.

J is TRBJ1-2 and V is TRBV2, with D possibly TRBD1 on 5 matching bases. The CDR3 runs 15 residues. Trimming cost V 2 bases and J 1 base, with 11 bases left between them. From germline, CDR1 is SNHLY and CDR2 FYNNEI. The CDR3 region has the DNA TGTGCCAGCAGTGAACAGGGCAGGGTTAACTATGGCTACACCTTC. Its translation is CASSEQGRVNYGYTF.

This chain uses TRBV3-1 (or the pseudogene TRBV3-2) with TRBJ1-4, with D possibly being TRBD1 (6 bases). CDR3 length: 16 residues. The germline CDR1 and CDR2 sequences are LGHDT and YNNKEL (reference sequence). V lost 3 bases and J 2 bases, leaving 13 bases between the germline ends. For the CDR3, the DNA is TGTGCCAGCAGCCAGGGTTTGGGGGCCACTAATGAAAAACTGTTTTTT. Its protein is CASSQGLGATNEKLFF.

The CDR3 protein is CASEGTGLMKTQYF. In DNA form, the CDR3 reads TGTGCCAGCGAGGGGACAGGACTCATGAAGACCCAGTACTTC. The genes are TRBV2 and TRBJ2-5; 8 bases line up with TRBD1. The V gene end was trimmed by 8 bases and the J gene end by 6 bases; junction bases not matched to a gene: 11. CDR1 SNHLY and CDR2 FYNNEI come from the germline V gene. The CDR3 consists of 14 residues.

V is TRBV28 and J is TRBJ2-3, with D perhaps matching TRBD2 (6 bases). The CDR3 consists of 15 residues. V was cut by 4 bases and J by 2 bases, with 13 bases left in between. Germline values: CDR1 MDHEN, CDR2 SYDVKM. Written as DNA, the CDR3 is TGTGCCAGCAGTTCCGCGGGACCCCCCACAGATACGCAGTATTTT. Encoded protein: CASSSAGPPTDTQYF.

The V and J genes are TRBV3-1 (or the pseudogene TRBV3-2) and TRBJ2-5, with TRBD2 matching over 11 bases. Per the germline V gene, CDR1 is LGHDT and CDR2 is YNNKEL (reference sequence). The length of the CDR3 is 14 residues. V lost 7 bases and J lost 1; bases outside the gene matches: 2. CDR3 in amino acids: CASTTSGSQETQYF. Written as DNA, the CDR3 is TGTGCCAGCACCACTAGCGGGAGCCAAGAGACCCAGTACTTC.

The chain's CDR3 is CASSLGRTAASYGYTF. Written as DNA, the CDR3 is TGTGCCAGCAGCTTGGGTCGGACAGCGGCCTCCTATGGCTACACCTTC. This chain uses TRBV5-6 with TRBJ1-2; TRBD1 is a possible D gene (6 bases). V lost 0 bases and J 4 bases, leaving 16 bases between the germline ends. CDR1 and CDR2 from the germline V gene are SGHDT and YYEEEE. The CDR3 totals 16 residues. Full variable domain (remainder filled in from reference TRBV5-6 and TRBJ1-2): DAGVTQSPTHLIKTRGQQVTLRCSPKSGHDTVSWYQQALGQGPQFIFQYYEEEERQRGNFPDRFSGHQFPNYSSELNVNALLLGDSALYLCASSLGRTAASYGYTFGSGTRLTVV.

J is TRBJ1-1 and V is TRBV5-1, with unresolved D. Between the trimmed V and J ends, which lost 0 bases and 0 bases, there was a span of 6 bases. The length of the CDR3 is 14 residues. Germline V gene sequence: CDR1 SGHRS, CDR2 YFSETQ. The CDR3 here is CASSLASVNTEAFF. In DNA form, the CDR3 reads TGCGCCAGCAGCTTGGCATCAGTGAACACTGAAGCTTTCTTT.

The rearrangement joins TRBV6-5 to TRBJ1-2; D call uncertain. The V gene lost 8 bases and the J gene lost 2 bases, with 6 bases spanning the gap. This CDR3 has 11 residues. Per germline, CDR1 MNHEY and CDR2 SVGAGI. The CDR3: CASGVNYGYTF. CDR3 DNA sequence: TGTGCCAGCGGAGTGAACTATGGCTACACCTTC.

The V and J genes are TRBV20-1 and TRBJ2-3; a weak D match, TRBD2 (5 bases). The germline CDR1 and CDR2 sequences are DFQATT and SNEGSKA (reference sequence). V gave up 3 bases and J gave up 1 base, with 11 bases separating them. The CDR3 totals 14 residues. CDR3 nucleotide sequence: TGCAGTGCTAGTGTGCGGGCTGGCACAGATACGCAGTATTTT. It specifies CSASVRAGTDTQYF.

Here the CDR3 reads CASGSGTENTEAFF. The CDR3 nucleotides read TGTGCTAGTGGTTCCGGGACAGAGAACACTGAAGCTTTCTTT. The chain is built from TRBV12-5 and TRBJ1-1; the match to TRBD1 covers 7 bases. The germline gives CDR1 LGHNT, CDR2 FRNRAP. V shed 4 bases and J 1 base; nucleotides not matched to a gene: 3. The length of the CDR3 is 14 residues.

CDR3 in DNA: TGTGCCAGCAGCCAAAGGGTACAGGGAAGCGAAAAACTGTTTTTT. Protein: CASSQRVQGSEKLFF. The J gene is TRBJ1-4, the V gene TRBV14; perhaps TRBD1 as D (6 bases). The CDR3 loop spans 15 amino acids. Germline V CDR1 and CDR2: SGHDN, FVKESK. V lost 2 bases and J 8 bases, leaving 15 bases between the germline ends. Drawing the rest from reference TRBV14 and TRBJ1-4, the complete variable domain is EAGVTQFPSHSVIEKGQTVTLRCDPISGHDNLYWYRRVMGKEIKFLLHFVKESKQDESGMPNNRFLAERTGGTYSTLKVQPAELEDSGVYFCASSQRVQGSEKLFFGSGTQLSVL.

The chain carries TRBV19 and TRBJ1-2; no firm D call. Germline CDR1 is LNHDA and CDR2 is SQIVND (reference sequence). The CDR3 runs 12 residues. This CDR3 reads CAAGVALYGYTF. The CDR3 DNA reads as TGTGCTGCGGGAGTAGCCCTCTATGGCTACACCTTC.

The J gene is TRBJ2-2, the V gene TRBV5-4; D is perhaps TRBD2 (5 bases). With 0 bases removed from V and 4 bases from J, the gap between germline ends came to 13 bases. CDR1 is SGHNT, CDR2 YYREEE, per germline (reference sequence). The CDR3 is 16 amino acids. As DNA, the CDR3 is TGTGCCAGCAGCTTGGTGCCTAACGCGGGCACCGGGGAGCTGTTTTTT. Translated, it gives CASSLVPNAGTGELFF.

This clone was counted a few times. The chain employs TRBV9 and TRBJ2-6; 9 bases are a match to TRBD1. Per germline, CDR1 SGDLS and CDR2 YYNGEE. Trimming removed 3 bases from V and 0 bases from J; junction bases left unmatched: 4. The CDR3 has 17 amino acids. The CDR3 sequence is CASSATGGSSGANVLTF. The CDR3 DNA reads TGTGCCAGCAGCGCGACAGGGGGAAGCTCTGGGGCCAACGTCCTGACTTTC.

Written as DNA, the CDR3 is TGTGCCAGCACCTATGGACTAGCGGGCACCTACGAGCAGTACTTC. It specifies CASTYGLAGTYEQYF. The J gene is TRBJ2-7, the V gene TRBV6-5, with TRBD2 identical over 11 bases. CDR1 MNHEY and CDR2 SVGAGI come from the germline V gene. This CDR3 is built from 15 residues. With V trimmed by 7 bases and J by 2 bases, 7 bases remained unmatched.

The chain has TRBV19 and TRBJ1-5, with unresolved D. The CDR3 consists of 17 residues. The V gene's germline CDR1 is LNHDA and CDR2 SQIVND (reference sequence). V shed 0 bases and J shed 7 bases, with 19 bases lying between them. Here the CDR3 reads CASSIDTLERVGQPQHF. In DNA, the CDR3 is TGTGCCAGTAGTATAGACACCCTTGAACGGGTCGGGCAGCCCCAGCATTTT.

The V and J genes are TRBV5-8 and TRBJ2-1, with TRBD1 identical over 9 bases. Trimming cost V 3 bases and J 3 bases; bases outside gene matches: 1. Germline loops: CDR1 SGHTS, CDR2 YDEGEE. The CDR3 covers 14 residues. Here the CDR3 reads CASSWGQGYNEQFF. CDR3 sequence (DNA): TGTGCCAGCAGCTGGGGACAGGGCTACAATGAGCAGTTCTTC.